A single T cell receptor beta chain is shown here with its context. The target antigen is unknown. This entry comes from a study of cytomegalovirus exposure and HLA in healthy donors. General study results and limits: Researchers reported in a later analysis that a missense DCLRE1C variant was tied to TCR beta V- and J-gene trimming.

In the PCR, 60 Vbeta and 13 Jbeta primers were used. The repertoire was sequenced with immunoSEQ multiplex PCR; TCRdb's copy has only in-frame clones and lacks some. The table has 150,000 or so clones, approximately 80% seen once. The sample comprised PBMCs. This clonotype originated in a woman in her forties in good health and CMV-seronegative.

CDR3: CASSLDIYEQYF. CDR3 nucleotide sequence: TGCGCCAGCAGCTTGGATATCTACGAGCAGTACTTC. V gene TRBV5-1 combines with J gene TRBJ2-7; D unclear. V lost 0 bases and J lost 3, with 4 bases in between. From germline, CDR1 is SGHRS and CDR2 YFSETQ. The CDR3 runs 12 residues.